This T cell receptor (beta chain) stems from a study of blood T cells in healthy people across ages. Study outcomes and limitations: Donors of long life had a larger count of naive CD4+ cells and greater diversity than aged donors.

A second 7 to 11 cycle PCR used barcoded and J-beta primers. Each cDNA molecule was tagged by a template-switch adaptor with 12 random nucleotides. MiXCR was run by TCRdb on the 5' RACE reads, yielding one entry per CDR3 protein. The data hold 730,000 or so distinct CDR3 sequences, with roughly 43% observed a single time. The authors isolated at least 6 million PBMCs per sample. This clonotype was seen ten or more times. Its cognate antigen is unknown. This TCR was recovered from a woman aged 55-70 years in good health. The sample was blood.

The CDR3 region is CASSGGKTGANVLTF. The CDR3 DNA reads as TGTGCCAGCAGTGGAGGGAAAACTGGGGCCAACGTCCTGACTTTC. The chain has TRBV12-3 or TRBV12-4 and TRBJ2-6; a weak D match, TRBD2 (6 bases). The CDR3 runs 15 residues. V lost 5 bases and J 2 bases, leaving 10 bases between the germline ends.